This passage covers 26 T cell receptor beta chains from one sample sequenced in a study of shared clonotypes between healthy human individuals. Some clones are missing from TCRdb's copy, which holds only in-frame ones; the method was immunoSEQ multiplex PCR. The table has about 560,000 clones, around 78% seen once. The source material was PBMCs. All receptors derive from a woman between 35 and 50 years old in good health. Some clones in this sample may be carry-over from other donors' samples.

This chain joins TRBV7-9 and TRBJ2-7; 8 bases line up with TRBD1. Germline V gives CDR1 SEHNR, CDR2 FQNEAQ (reference sequence). V trimming: 1 base; J trimming: 5 bases; junction bases outside the gene matches: 4. The CDR3 consists of 14 residues. The CDR3 bases are TGTGCCAGCAGCTTAGTTGCAGGGGGCAACGAGCAGTACTTC. This gives the protein CASSLVAGGNEQYF.

On this clone itself: At the DNA level, this CDR3 is encoded by other sequences in the same sample as well. The CDR3 is CASSLEGGGYTF. The CDR3 DNA sequence: TGTGCCAGCAGCTTAGAGGGAGGAGGCTACACCTTC. The rearrangement links TRBV7-9 to TRBJ1-2; no definite D call. Per the germline V gene, CDR1 is SEHNR and CDR2 is FQNEAQ (reference sequence). Trimming removed 1 base from V and 8 bases from J, with 8 bases in between. There are 12 residues in the CDR3.

A few counts support this clone. The CDR3 bases are TGTGCCAGCAGCTTAGCGACCCAGGATCGCTATGAGCAGTTCTTC. The encoded protein is CASSLATQDRYEQFF. The chain employs TRBV7-2 and TRBJ2-1; D is unresolved. This CDR3 is 15 amino acids long. Trimming pared 0 bases from V and 8 bases from J, leaving 14 bases between. From germline, CDR1 is SGHTA and CDR2 FQGNSA.

This clone has only a few counts. The chain has TRBV5-6 and TRBJ2-5, with D perhaps TRBD2 (6 bases). Trimming took off 4 bases at V and 4 bases at J, with 17 bases between the two ends. CDR1 is SGHDT, CDR2 YYEEEE, per germline. The CDR3 runs 15 residues. CDR3 region: CASSLRLGTGETQYF. The CDR3 region has the DNA TGTGCCAGCAGCCTACGACTAGGGACGGGAGAGACCCAGTACTTC.

The J gene is TRBJ2-4, the V gene TRBV13; D is tentatively TRBD1 or TRBD2 (7 bases each). V was shortened by 4 bases and J by 10 bases, with 23 bases between the two germline ends. The CDR3 sequence is 16 residues long. Germline CDR1 PRHDT, CDR2 FYEKMQ (reference sequence). The CDR3 region has the DNA TGTGCCAGCAGCTCACAATGGGCCTCAGGGGGGGGTATTCAGTACTTC. It yields the protein CASSSQWASGGGIQYF.

Comment on this clone: The same CDR3 also results from other DNA sequences found in this sample. V and J are TRBV29-1 and TRBJ2-1; D perhaps matches TRBD2 (7 bases). The germline CDR1 and CDR2 sequences are SQVTM and ANQGSEA. The germline V and J ends were trimmed by 4 bases and 7 bases, with 14 bases remaining between them. The CDR3 spans 13 residues. Written as DNA, the CDR3 is TGCAGCGTTGGGAGGGGGAGGGGGAATGAGCAGTTCTTC. It translates to CSVGRGRGNEQFF.

The gene calls are TRBV7-3 and TRBJ2-1, with 8 bases aligning to TRBD2. The CDR3 loop spans 15 amino acids. With V trimmed by 2 bases and J by 4 bases, 4 bases remained unmatched. Per the germline V gene, CDR1 is SGHTA and CDR2 is FQGTGA. Here the CDR3 reads CASSLELAEYNEQFF. The CDR3 DNA reads as TGTGCCAGCAGCTTAGAACTAGCGGAATACAATGAGCAGTTCTTC.

The CDR3 is CASNWPGTSGHKNTGELFF. CDR3 coding DNA: TGTGCCAGCAATTGGCCCGGGACTAGCGGTCACAAAAACACCGGGGAGCTGTTTTTT. The V call is TRBV2, the J call TRBJ2-2; 11 bases agree with TRBD2. This CDR3 comprises 19 residues. Germline V gene lookup returns CDR1 SNHLY and CDR2 FYNNEI. V lost 7 bases and J lost 2; bases outside the gene matches: 15. The full variable domain, its missing parts supplied by reference TRBV2 and TRBJ2-2, is EPEVTQTPSHQVTQMGQEVILRCVPISNHLYFYWYRQILGQKVEFLVSFYNNEISEKSEIFDDQFSVERPDGSNFTLKIRSTKLEDSAMYFCASNWPGTSGHKNTGELFFGEGSRLTVL.

This chain uses TRBV4-3 with TRBJ2-3; perhaps TRBD1 as D (6 bases). Germline CDR1 and CDR2: LGHNA and YSLEER. This CDR3 has 15 residues. Trimming stripped 3 bases from V and 4 bases from J, with 14 bases between. The CDR3 region is CASSHNNRVSDTQYF. CDR3 bases: TGCGCCAGCAGCCACAACAACAGGGTTTCAGATACGCAGTATTTT.

This clone showed up just a few times. The chain combines TRBV28 with TRBJ1-1; D is unclear. Germline CDR1 reads MDHEN; CDR2 reads SYDVKM. Trimming left V 6 bases short and J 0 bases short, with 11 bases between. The CDR3 has 14 residues. CDR3 sequence reads: CASSRAWVNTEAFF. DNA for the CDR3: TGTGCCAGCAGCCGGGCCTGGGTGAACACTGAAGCTTTCTTT.

This clone has ten or more counts. The J gene is TRBJ2-3, the V gene TRBV19; TRBD2 matches at 8 bases. The CDR3 is made up of 16 amino acids. Germline V gene sequence: CDR1 LNHDA, CDR2 SQIVND (reference sequence). Trimming removed 5 bases from V and 1 base from J; junction bases left unmatched: 8. The CDR3, as DNA: TGTGCCAGTAGTTATAGCGGGGCGGACCGCACAGATACGCAGTATTTT. Its translation is CASSYSGADRTDTQYF.

This chain uses TRBV29-1 with TRBJ1-3; possibly TRBD1 for D (5 bases). This CDR3 region has 16 residues. Deletions cut 8 bases from V and 1 base from J, with 21 bases between. The germline V gene has CDR1 SQVTM and CDR2 ANQGSEA. The CDR3 bases are TGCAGCAGGTGTGGCGCGACAGATCTTTCTGGAAACACCATATATTTT. It yields the protein CSRCGATDLSGNTIYF.

The chain joins TRBV4-1 to TRBJ2-5; no clear D. V shed 0 bases and J shed 2 bases, with 7 bases lying between them. The V gene's germline CDR1 is MGHRA and CDR2 YSYEKL. CDR3 size: 14 residues. In DNA, the CDR3 is TGCGCCAGCAGCCAAGAATCCCGGCAAGAGACCCAGTACTTC. It yields the protein CASSQESRQETQYF.

The chain recombines TRBV11-2 with TRBJ2-5; 7 bases match TRBD1. V lost 5 bases, J lost 5 bases, and 8 bases stayed unmatched. This CDR3 contains 14 residues. Germline V lookup: CDR1 SGHAT, CDR2 FQNNGV. The CDR3 DNA is TGTGCCAGCAGCCAGGACAGGAGCAGGGAGACCCAGTACTTC. Protein sequence: CASSQDRSRETQYF. Variable domain in full (rest from reference TRBV11-2 and TRBJ2-5): EAGVAQSPRYKIIEKRQSVAFWCNPISGHATLYWYQQILGQGPKLLIQFQNNGVVDDSQLPKDRFSAERLKGVDSTLKIQPAKLEDSAVYLCASSQDRSRETQYFGPGTRLLVL.

V and J are TRBV2 and TRBJ1-2; 11 bases agree with TRBD1. The CDR3 loop spans 14 amino acids. Losses at the gene ends were 3 bases for V and 4 bases for J; bases not matched to a gene: 1. From germline, CDR1 is SNHLY and CDR2 FYNNEI. The CDR3 loop reads CASSDGQGAYGYTF. DNA for the CDR3: TGTGCCAGCAGTGACGGACAGGGGGCCTATGGCTACACCTTC.

The chain combines TRBV6-1 with TRBJ2-7, with no clear D. The V end was cut by 3 bases, the J end by 2 bases, with 8 bases between. Germline loops: CDR1 MNHNS, CDR2 SASEGT. The CDR3 sequence is 13 residues long. The CDR3 spells CASSDGRTYEQYF. Written as DNA, the CDR3 is TGTGCCAGCAGTGACGGACGGACCTACGAGCAGTACTTC.

The chain links TRBV11-2 to TRBJ2-1; 8 bases are a match to TRBD2. Trimming removed 6 bases from V and 6 bases from J; junction bases left unmatched: 10. Germline values: CDR1 SGHAT, CDR2 FQNNGV. The CDR3 is made up of 15 amino acids. CDR3 protein: CASRPTGLVFNEQFF. The CDR3, as DNA: TGTGCCAGCAGGCCGACGGGACTAGTGTTCAATGAGCAGTTCTTC.

A note on this clone: The sample holds other DNA sequences that translate to the same CDR3. The chain combines TRBV9 with TRBJ1-2; possibly TRBD1 for D (5 bases). The CDR3 has 12 residues. Germline V gene sequence: CDR1 SGDLS, CDR2 YYNGEE. V was trimmed by 3 bases and J by 3 bases, leaving 6 bases between them. For the CDR3, the DNA is TGTGCCAGCAGCGAGGGGTACTATGGCTACACCTTC. It translates to CASSEGYYGYTF.

With regard to this clone: This specimen includes other DNA sequences encoding the same CDR3. The J gene is TRBJ2-5, the V gene TRBV7-9; no reliable D call. V was cut by 5 bases and J by 5 bases, with 9 bases left in between. The CDR3 contains 12 residues. CDR1 is SEHNR, CDR2 FQNEAQ, per germline (reference sequence). The CDR3 here is CASSLLGETQYF. The CDR3 DNA follows: TGTGCCAGCAGCCTACTGGGGGAGACCCAGTACTTC.

The V and J genes are TRBV30 and TRBJ2-2; possible D gene TRBD1, 5 bases. The germline V and J ends were trimmed by 4 bases and 7 bases, with 10 bases remaining between them. Germline lookup yields CDR1 GTSNPN and CDR2 SVGIG (reference sequence). This CDR3 is 12 amino acids long. The CDR3 region is CAWKGRGGELFF. The CDR3 nucleotides read TGTGCCTGGAAGGGGCGTGGCGGGGAGCTGTTTTTT.

The rearrangement joins TRBV28 to TRBJ2-1, with 12 bases that match TRBD2. The CDR3 is made up of 15 amino acids. Germline trimming cut 1 base from V and 10 bases from J; bases unmatched to any gene: 5. Germline lookup yields CDR1 MDHEN and CDR2 SYDVKM. This chain's CDR3 is CASSLLASGRGEQFF. DNA of the CDR3: TGTGCCAGCAGTTTATTAGCTAGCGGGAGGGGCGAGCAGTTCTTC.

This chain links TRBV7-2 with TRBJ2-7, with 8 bases fitting TRBD1. V lost 5 bases and J lost 2; bases outside the gene matches: 11. This CDR3 contains 16 residues. CDR1 SGHTA and CDR2 FQGNSA come from the germline V gene. CDR3 in amino acids: CASSTPVRQGTYEQYF. Written as DNA, the CDR3 is TGTGCCAGCAGCACCCCCGTGAGACAGGGGACCTACGAGCAGTACTTC.

To note about this clone: A read error is the likely source, as a far larger clone sits one nucleotide away. V is TRBV29-1 and J is TRBJ1-1, with D unclear. CDR1 SQVTM and CDR2 ANQGSEA come from the germline V gene. V shed 6 bases and J shed 4 bases, with 15 bases lying between them. This CDR3 has 13 amino acids. CDR3 in amino acids: CSVTVGLGTEAFF. In nucleotides, the CDR3 is TGCAGCGTCACAGTAGGGTTAGGCACTGAAGCTTTCTTT.

The CDR3 region is CASSHEQGANIQYF. The CDR3 DNA reads TGCGCCAGCAGCCATGAACAGGGGGCGAACATTCAGTACTTC. The chain has TRBV4-1 and TRBJ2-4; 9 bases align to TRBD1. This CDR3 is 14 amino acids long. J was trimmed by 7 bases and V by 3 bases; bases with no gene match: 4. Germline assignment: CDR1 MGHRA and CDR2 YSYEKL.

In its sample, this clone was seen a few times. V gene TRBV27 combines with J gene TRBJ2-7, with a tentative D call TRBD2 (5 bases). This CDR3 has 15 amino acids. Per germline, CDR1 MNHEY and CDR2 SMNVEV (reference sequence). Trimming took off 2 bases at V and 0 bases at J, with 11 bases between the two ends. The CDR3 sequence: CASSLSWRSSYEQYF. CDR3 sequence (DNA): TGTGCCAGCAGTTTAAGCTGGAGGAGCTCCTACGAGCAGTACTTC.

The gene calls are TRBV25-1 and TRBJ2-5; either TRBD1 or TRBD2 may supply D (6 bases each). Germline values: CDR1 MGHDK, CDR2 SYGVNS. This CDR3 is built from 15 residues. The V end was cut by 7 bases, the J end by 5 bases, with 20 bases between. Here the CDR3 reads CASTNDRTGGETQYF. The CDR3 DNA reads as TGTGCCAGCACCAACGACAGGACTGGGGGGGAGACCCAGTACTTC.